The present T cell receptor (beta chain) was sequenced within a study of blood T cell repertoires in COVID-19. J gave up 3 bases and V 2 bases, and 6 bases lay outside the gene matches. There are 16 residues in the CDR3. Germline-derived CDR1 and CDR2 are MNHEY and SVGAGI. This table comes from immunoSEQ multiplex PCR, and its TCRdb copy is limited to in-frame clones, with some not included. Among approximately 290,000 clones listed, about nine tenths were seen once. The chain links TRBV6-5 to TRBJ2-1; 8 nucleotides align to TRBD1. The material sequenced was peripheral blood. This receptor was taken from a woman aged 55-69 years with acute or convalescent COVID-19. The CDR3, as DNA: TGTGCCAGCAGTTACCAGGACAGGGAGGTCTACAATGAGCAGTTCTTC. This encodes CASSYQDREVYNEQFF.